Listed here are 16 T cell receptor beta chains from one sample, sequenced in a study of OX40 agonist ivuxolimab in advanced cancers. Here immunoSEQ multiplex PCR was the method, and the copy in TCRdb shows in-frame clones only, minus some. The table has 55,000 to 60,000 clones, 84% seen once; the top ten hold roughly 0.6%. This specimen was CD4+ or CD8+ T cells sorted from blood, taken in a trial of the OX40 agonist ivuxolimab. The receptors were gathered from an adult with an advanced solid tumor such as melanoma, head and neck, liver or kidney cancer.

Written as DNA, the CDR3 is TGTGCCAGCAGCGTAGCTACAGGTCGGGGAACTGAAGCTTTCTTT. Translation: CASSVATGRGTEAFF. This chain connects TRBV9 to TRBJ1-1; possible D gene TRBD1, 5 bases. Germline-derived CDR1 and CDR2 are SGDLS and YYNGEE. This CDR3 region has 15 residues. Trimming removed 0 bases at V and 5 bases at J, with 14 bases between.

This clone showed up just a few times. CDR3 sequence: CASSHLGGRGADTQYF. The CDR3 nucleotides are TGCGCCAGCAGCCACCTTGGAGGGAGGGGGGCAGATACGCAGTATTTT. The gene calls are TRBV4-3 and TRBJ2-3; TRBD2 might be the D (7 bases). V was clipped by 3 bases and J by 4 bases, with 17 bases between them. This CDR3 region has 16 residues. Germline assignment: CDR1 LGHNA and CDR2 YSLEER.

The chain uses TRBV11-3 and TRBJ2-5; no clear D. Germline V gives CDR1 SGHNT, CDR2 YENEEA. This CDR3 has 13 amino acids. The V end was cut by 1 base, the J end by 3 bases, with 6 bases between. The CDR3, as DNA: TGTGCCAGCAGCTTAGTGGCAGAAGAGACCCAGTACTTC. Translating it yields CASSLVAEETQYF.

The chain links TRBV5-1 to TRBJ2-7; D gene ambiguous. Trimming cost V 0 bases and J 2 bases, with 12 bases left between them. CDR1 and CDR2 from the germline V gene are SGHRS and YFSETQ. The CDR3 has 15 residues. CDR3 bases: TGCGCCAGCAGCTTGGGGACCCCACCGACCTACGAGCAGTACTTC. This encodes CASSLGTPPTYEQYF. Full variable domain (rest looked up from reference TRBV5-1 and TRBJ2-7): KAGVTQTPRYLIKTRGQQVTLSCSPISGHRSVSWYQQTPGQGLQFLFEYFSETQRNKGNFPGRFSGRQFSNSRSEMNVSTLELGDSALYLCASSLGTPPTYEQYFGPGTRLTVT.

V is TRBV19 and J is TRBJ2-3, with no clear D. The V and J ends lost 4 bases and 4 bases respectively, with 6 bases between them. The CDR3 spans 12 residues. Germline values: CDR1 LNHDA, CDR2 SQIVND (reference sequence). CDR3 nucleotide sequence: TGTGCCAGTAGTACCTTGGCAGATACGCAGTATTTT. Translation: CASSTLADTQYF. Together with reference TRBV19 and TRBJ2-3, the CDR3 gives the full variable domain: DGGITQSPKYLFRKEGQNVTLSCEQNLNHDAMYWYRQDPGQGLRLIYYSQIVNDFQKGDIAEGYSVSREKKESFPLTVTSAQKNPTAFYLCASSTLADTQYFGPGTRLTVL.

Comment on this clone: Other nucleotide sequences in the sample specify the same CDR3. CDR3 nucleotides: TGTGCCAGCAGTGACGGTGACTATGGCTACACCTTC. Encoded protein: CASSDGDYGYTF. The gene calls are TRBV6-4 and TRBJ1-2; no definite D call. Trimming stripped 2 bases from V and 3 bases from J, with 4 bases between. The CDR3 runs 12 residues. CDR1 and CDR2 (germline): MRHNA, SNTAGT.

The chain combines TRBV9 with TRBJ1-2; D call uncertain. The CDR3 runs 12 residues. The V end lost 3 bases, the J end lost 8 bases, and 11 bases lay between the germline ends. Germline CDR1 SGDLS, CDR2 YYNGEE. The CDR3 spells CASSARYGGYTF. For the CDR3, the DNA is TGTGCCAGCAGCGCCCGATACGGAGGCTACACCTTC.

This clone was picked up a small number of times. This chain uses TRBV19 with TRBJ2-7, with 10 bases matching TRBD1. Germline V gene lookup returns CDR1 LNHDA and CDR2 SQIVND (reference sequence). This CDR3 is 15 amino acids long. Unmatched junction bases numbered 4, after V lost 4 bases and J lost 1 base. The CDR3 coding sequence is TGTGCCAGTAGTACTGGGACAGGGGTATCCTACGAGCAGTACTTC. Translated, it gives CASSTGTGVSYEQYF.

V gene TRBV6-5 combines with J gene TRBJ1-2; a possible D gene is TRBD1 (5 bases). The germline V gene has CDR1 MNHEY and CDR2 SVGAGI. Trimming shortened V by 5 bases and J by 2 bases, and 9 bases separated the two germline ends. This CDR3 region has 13 residues. The chain's CDR3 is CASSPKGNYGYTF. Written as DNA, the CDR3 is TGTGCCAGCAGTCCCAAGGGGAACTATGGCTACACCTTC.

The rearrangement uses TRBV19 and TRBJ1-1; D unresolved. The germline V and J ends were trimmed by 6 bases and 0 bases, with 11 bases remaining between them. Germline values: CDR1 LNHDA, CDR2 SQIVND (reference sequence). The CDR3 spans 14 residues. CDR3 in amino acids: CASRSFFMNTEAFF. The CDR3 DNA reads TGTGCCAGTAGGTCCTTTTTCATGAACACTGAAGCTTTCTTT. Complete variable domain (other parts from reference TRBV19 and TRBJ1-1): DGGITQSPKYLFRKEGQNVTLSCEQNLNHDAMYWYRQDPGQGLRLIYYSQIVNDFQKGDIAEGYSVSREKKESFPLTVTSAQKNPTAFYLCASRSFFMNTEAFFGQGTRLTVV.

The chain employs TRBV28 and TRBJ1-5, with D unresolved. Germline lookup yields CDR1 MDHEN and CDR2 SYDVKM. Trimming left V 7 bases short and J 11 bases short, with 18 bases between. The CDR3 has 13 amino acids. CDR3 in DNA: TGTGCCAGCACCGACCCCCACCAGGAGACCCAGCATTTT. This sequence encodes CASTDPHQETQHF.

In DNA form, the CDR3 reads TGTGCCAGTAGTATAGGCGGGATCTACGAGCAGTACTTC. Its translation: CASSIGGIYEQYF. The chain employs TRBV19 and TRBJ2-7, with D tentatively TRBD2 (6 bases). CDR3 length: 13 residues. V was clipped by 1 base and J by 3 bases, with 7 bases between them. Germline loops: CDR1 LNHDA, CDR2 SQIVND (reference sequence).

The rearrangement uses TRBV7-8 and TRBJ2-1; TRBD1 matches at 8 bases. Looked up from germline, CDR1 is SGHVS and CDR2 is FQNEAQ. Trimming at V came to 5 bases and at J to 3 bases, leaving 6 bases not matched to a gene. The CDR3 is 15 residues long. The CDR3 DNA reads TGTGCCAGCAGCCCAAGGACAGGGAACTACAATGAGCAGTTCTTC. As protein: CASSPRTGNYNEQFF.

The chain has TRBV7-3 and TRBJ2-7; the D is unclear. Germline V gene sequence: CDR1 SGHTA, CDR2 FQGTGA. Between the trimmed V and J ends, which lost 2 bases and 1 base, there was a span of 6 bases. CDR3 length: 13 amino acids. CDR3 loop: CASSLAQSYEQYF. The CDR3 DNA is TGTGCCAGCAGCTTAGCGCAATCCTACGAGCAGTACTTC.

V gene TRBV10-3 combines with J gene TRBJ1-5; the D gene is possibly TRBD1 (6 bases). The CDR3 has 15 amino acids. Trimming stripped 2 bases from V and 0 bases from J, with 8 bases between. CDR1 and CDR2 from the germline V gene are ENHRY and SYGVKD. The CDR3 reads CAISEGQHSNQPQHF. The CDR3 DNA reads TGTGCCATCAGTGAGGGACAGCATAGCAATCAGCCCCAGCATTTT.

This clone was seen more than once but under ten times. The rearrangement joins TRBV7-9 to TRBJ1-4, with no clear D. From germline, CDR1 is SEHNR and CDR2 FQNEAQ (reference sequence). The V and J ends lost 3 bases and 0 bases respectively, with 5 bases between them. The CDR3 covers 14 residues. The CDR3 reads CASSFGATNEKLFF. In DNA form, the CDR3 reads TGTGCCAGCAGCTTCGGTGCAACTAATGAAAAACTGTTTTTT.